Following are 27 T cell receptor beta chains from one sample sequenced in a study of blood T cell repertoires in COVID-19. The protocol was immunoSEQ multiplex PCR, while the TCRdb copy is restricted to in-frame clones and leaves out a portion. The table lists 150,000 to 200,000 clones, 80% of them singletons. The sample comprised PBMCs or T cells enriched from blood (not recorded which). These TCRs come from a woman aged 55 to 70 who had recovered from COVID-19.

The chain is built from TRBV30 and TRBJ2-2, with 9 positions matching TRBD2. This CDR3 is built from 13 residues. With V trimmed by 8 bases and J by 3 bases, 4 bases remained unmatched. Germline V lookup: CDR1 GTSNPN, CDR2 SVGIG (reference sequence). The CDR3 spells CARTSGYTGELFF. The CDR3 region has the DNA TGTGCCCGTACTAGCGGGTACACCGGGGAGCTGTTTTTT.

V usage is TRBV2 and J usage is TRBJ1-6; D call uncertain. Germline assignment: CDR1 SNHLY and CDR2 FYNNEI. CDR3 length equals 14 residues. V lost 6 bases and J lost 2, with 8 bases in between. The CDR3 sequence is CASSSEAYNSPLHF. The CDR3 DNA reads as TGTGCCAGCAGCTCGGAGGCCTATAATTCACCCCTCCACTTT.

This clone was seen a handful of times. The chain links TRBV7-9 to TRBJ1-2; perhaps TRBD1 as D (5 bases). V gave up 0 bases and J gave up 6 bases, with 5 bases separating them. The CDR3 is made up of 12 amino acids. The germline gives CDR1 SEHNR, CDR2 FQNEAQ (reference sequence). The CDR3 protein is CASSLARDGYTF. The CDR3 bases are TGTGCCAGCAGCTTAGCCAGGGATGGCTACACCTTC. The entire variable domain, with the rest obtained from reference TRBV7-9 and TRBJ1-2, is as follows: DTGVSQNPRHKITKRGQNVTFRCDPISEHNRLYWYRQTLGQGPEFLTYFQNEAQLEKSRLLSDRFSAERPKGSFSTLEIQRTEQGDSAMYLCASSLARDGYTFGSGTRLTVV.

V and J are TRBV5-1 and TRBJ1-6, with 7 bases lining up with TRBD1. The V and J ends lost 4 bases and 7 bases, in that order; junction bases with no gene match: 14. The CDR3 length is 17 residues. Germline lookup yields CDR1 SGHRS and CDR2 YFSETQ. The CDR3, as DNA: TGCGCCAGCAGCGGCGGAGGGACAGCCAACTCAAATTCACCCCTCCACTTT. Translated: CASSGGGTANSNSPLHF.

The rearrangement uses TRBV2 and TRBJ2-2; D may be TRBD1 (6 bases). V shed 4 bases and J shed 4 bases, with 13 bases lying between them. Germline CDR1 and CDR2: SNHLY and FYNNEI. This CDR3 has 15 amino acids. The CDR3 nucleotides are TGTGCCAGCAGTGGGCAGGGGTCGAGCACCGGGGAGCTGTTTTTT. As protein: CASSGQGSSTGELFF.

This clone showed up just a few times. The chain combines TRBV11-1 with TRBJ1-6, with 9 positions matching TRBD1. Trimming removed 4 bases from V and 6 bases from J; junction bases left unmatched: 1. CDR3 size: 14 residues. CDR1 and CDR2 from the germline V gene are SGHAT and FQDESV (reference sequence). The CDR3 spells CASSWTGANSPLHF. In DNA, the CDR3 is TGTGCCAGCAGCTGGACAGGGGCTAATTCACCCCTCCACTTT.

This sequence joins TRBV6-5 and TRBJ2-3; 10 positions agree with TRBD2. The CDR3 contains 15 residues. Germline V gene lookup returns CDR1 MNHEY and CDR2 SVGAGI. V shed 4 bases, J shed 6 bases, and the junction held 7 bases outside the gene matches. The CDR3 nucleotides read TGTGCCAGCAGTTCAACTAGCGGGGAAGGGGATACGCAGTATTTT. Translating gives CASSSTSGEGDTQYF.

The gene calls are TRBV9 and TRBJ2-5, with D unresolved. V lost 4 bases to trimming and J lost 5 bases, with 15 bases between them. The germline CDR1 and CDR2 sequences are SGDLS and YYNGEE. The CDR3 is made up of 14 amino acids. CDR3 protein: CASSHGSLEETQYF. DNA for the CDR3: TGTGCCAGCAGCCACGGGTCTCTGGAGGAGACCCAGTACTTC.

The rearrangement uses TRBV18 and TRBJ1-2; D may be TRBD1 (5 bases). Germline V CDR1 and CDR2: KGHSH, LQKENI. V dropped 6 bases and J dropped 4 bases, with 12 bases sitting between them. CDR3 length: 13 amino acids. The CDR3 sequence is CASSPTGLYGYTF. The CDR3 DNA follows: TGTGCCAGCTCTCCTACAGGTCTCTATGGCTACACCTTC.

The chain links TRBV6-1 to TRBJ2-1; 11 nucleotides line up with TRBD2. Germline V gives CDR1 MNHNS, CDR2 SASEGT. V lost 2 bases, J lost 2 bases, and 2 bases stayed unmatched. The length of the CDR3 is 16 residues. The CDR3 DNA sequence: TGTGCCAGCAGTGAAAGGACTAGCGGGCCCTACAATGAGCAGTTCTTC. Protein: CASSERTSGPYNEQFF.

This clone was found many times. V and J are TRBV18 and TRBJ2-3; D is possibly TRBD1 (7 bases). The CDR3 length is 15 residues. Germline CDR1 and CDR2: KGHSH and LQKENI. V was trimmed by 2 bases and J by 6 bases, leaving 15 bases between them. The CDR3 is CASSPMAGQPDTQYF. CDR3 DNA sequence: TGTGCCAGCTCACCAATGGCGGGACAGCCCGATACGCAGTATTTT.

The J gene is TRBJ2-7, the V gene TRBV2; 7 bases map to TRBD1. The CDR3 has 14 amino acids. Germline loops: CDR1 SNHLY, CDR2 FYNNEI. V dropped 6 bases and J dropped 0; count of bases not matched to a gene: 5. The CDR3 protein is CASRRGQASYEQYF. In DNA form, the CDR3 reads TGTGCCAGCAGACGAGGACAGGCCTCCTACGAGCAGTACTTC. Full variable domain (missing parts from reference TRBV2 and TRBJ2-7): EPEVTQTPSHQVTQMGQEVILRCVPISNHLYFYWYRQILGQKVEFLVSFYNNEISEKSEIFDDQFSVERPDGSNFTLKIRSTKLEDSAMYFCASRRGQASYEQYFGPGTRLTVT.

This rearrangement joins TRBV20-1 to TRBJ2-2, with D perhaps matching TRBD2 (5 bases). The CDR3 spans 11 residues. Trimming stripped 4 bases from V and 6 bases from J, with 6 bases between. Germline CDR1 and CDR2: DFQATT and SNEGSKA (reference sequence). CDR3 residues: CSAKRAGELFF. CDR3 coding DNA: TGCAGTGCTAAGAGGGCCGGGGAGCTGTTTTTT.

The genes are TRBV5-1 and TRBJ2-7, with TRBD2 matching 7 bases. The CDR3 consists of 15 residues. Germline CDR1 is SGHRS and CDR2 is YFSETQ. Trimming took 0 bases from V and 3 from J; bases not matched to a gene: 6. CDR3 nucleotide sequence: TGCGCCAGCAGCTTGGAAGGGACTATCTTCTACGAGCAGTACTTC. Its protein product is CASSLEGTIFYEQYF.

This clone has only one observation. The V and J genes are TRBV6-1 and TRBJ1-3, with D maybe TRBD1 (6 bases). This CDR3 spans 17 amino acids. Trimming removed 1 base at V and 0 bases at J, with 13 bases between. From germline, CDR1 is MNHNS and CDR2 SASEGT. CDR3 sequence (DNA): TGTGCCAGCAGTGAAGGGGGGCCGGGGAGCTCTGGAAACACCATATATTTT. Translation: CASSEGGPGSSGNTIYF.

CDR3 sequence reads: CASSLEGVQETQYF. CDR3 DNA: TGTGCCAGCAGCTTGGAAGGGGTACAAGAGACCCAGTACTTC. The chain links TRBV5-5 to TRBJ2-5; tentatively, D is TRBD1 (5 bases). Per germline, CDR1 SGHKS and CDR2 YYEKEE (reference sequence). The germline V and J ends were trimmed by 0 bases and 2 bases, with 8 bases remaining between them. The CDR3 runs 14 residues.

This clone was seen a single time. The chain carries TRBV10-3 and TRBJ1-2; D uncertain. Germline V CDR1 and CDR2: ENHRY, SYGVKD. The CDR3 runs 12 residues. V was clipped by 2 bases and J by 7 bases, with 8 bases between them. In DNA form, the CDR3 reads TGTGCCATCAGTGAGCGGGAAGGTGGCTACACCTTC. Protein sequence: CAISEREGGYTF.

This clone has a single count. The J gene is TRBJ1-1, the V gene TRBV9; possible D gene TRBD1, 5 bases. Per the germline V gene, CDR1 is SGDLS and CDR2 is YYNGEE. V lost 3 bases and J 1 base, leaving 19 bases between the germline ends. This CDR3 contains 17 residues. The CDR3 here is CASSDRPRAGENTEAFF. CDR3 bases: TGTGCCAGCAGCGACCGACCCCGCGCGGGGGAGAACACTGAAGCTTTCTTT.

V usage is TRBV9 and J usage is TRBJ2-1; possible D gene TRBD2, 7 bases. Looked up from germline, CDR1 is SGDLS and CDR2 is YYNGEE. CDR3 length: 16 residues. V gave up 0 bases and J gave up 0 bases, with 10 bases separating them. The CDR3 sequence: CASSVAGGVSYNEQFF. The CDR3 bases are TGTGCCAGCAGCGTAGCGGGGGGCGTCTCCTACAATGAGCAGTTCTTC.

The rearrangement uses TRBV5-1 and TRBJ1-4; D unclear. The CDR3 consists of 16 residues. CDR1 is SGHRS and CDR2 is YFSETQ in the germline V gene. V lost 6 bases, J lost 0 bases, and 15 bases lay in between. The CDR3 region has the DNA TGCGCCAGCACCACTGGGCTGTTAGCAACTAATGAAAAACTGTTTTTT. It codes for CASTTGLLATNEKLFF. The whole variable domain, filled in from reference TRBV5-1 and TRBJ1-4, reads KAGVTQTPRYLIKTRGQQVTLSCSPISGHRSVSWYQQTPGQGLQFLFEYFSETQRNKGNFPGRFSGRQFSNSRSEMNVSTLELGDSALYLCASTTGLLATNEKLFFGSGTQLSVL.

This clone has just a few counts. The chain uses TRBV3-1 (or the pseudogene TRBV3-2) and TRBJ2-7; TRBD2 is a possible D gene (6 bases). Germline values: CDR1 LGHDT, CDR2 YNNKEL (reference sequence). The V gene lost 0 bases and the J gene lost 6 bases, with 9 bases spanning the gap. The CDR3 is 13 amino acids. The CDR3 reads CASSQESGREQYF. CDR3 bases: TGTGCCAGCAGCCAAGAAAGCGGGCGCGAGCAGTACTTC.

This clone was recorded once. The chain carries TRBV29-1 and TRBJ2-7; D perhaps matches TRBD1 (7 bases). The CDR3 totals 12 residues. CDR1 and CDR2 from the germline V gene are SQVTM and ANQGSEA. V was pared by 6 bases and J by 0 bases, with 9 bases between. This CDR3 is CSVQGGSYEQYF. The DNA for the CDR3 is TGCAGCGTCCAGGGGGGCTCCTACGAGCAGTACTTC.

This clone was counted a single time. This chain's CDR3 is CASSELAGPNTGELFF. As DNA, the CDR3 is TGTGCCAGCAGTGAACTGGCAGGGCCAAACACCGGGGAGCTGTTTTTT. This chain links TRBV6-1 with TRBJ2-2; D possibly corresponds to TRBD1 (5 bases). The CDR3 runs 16 residues. Germline-derived CDR1 and CDR2 are MNHNS and SASEGT. The V gene lost 2 bases and the J gene lost 2 bases, with 12 bases spanning the gap.

The V gene is TRBV5-4, the J gene TRBJ2-7; 9 nucleotides match TRBD1. After removal of 4 bases from V and 0 bases from J, the junction contained 8 bases not matched to a gene. This CDR3 is built from 16 residues. The V gene's germline CDR1 is SGHNT and CDR2 YYREEE (reference sequence). CDR3 sequence reads: CASSQDRGLVSYEQYF. CDR3 nucleotide sequence: TGTGCCAGCAGCCAGGACAGGGGCCTAGTCTCCTACGAGCAGTACTTC. Full variable domain (rest looked up from reference TRBV5-4 and TRBJ2-7): ETGVTQSPTHLIKTRGQQVTLRCSSQSGHNTVSWYQQALGQGPQFIFQYYREEENGRGNFPPRFSGLQFPNYSSELNVNALELDDSALYLCASSQDRGLVSYEQYFGPGTRLTVT.

V is TRBV5-1 and J is TRBJ1-1; D gene unclear. V was cut by 0 bases and J by 1 base, with 7 bases left in between. CDR1 and CDR2 (germline): SGHRS, YFSETQ. There are 14 residues in the CDR3. CDR3 DNA: TGCGCCAGCAGCTTGGATGCGAGGAACACTGAAGCTTTCTTT. This encodes CASSLDARNTEAFF. Complete variable domain (other parts from reference TRBV5-1 and TRBJ1-1): KAGVTQTPRYLIKTRGQQVTLSCSPISGHRSVSWYQQTPGQGLQFLFEYFSETQRNKGNFPGRFSGRQFSNSRSEMNVSTLELGDSALYLCASSLDARNTEAFFGQGTRLTVV.

This clone is a singleton in its sample. The V call is TRBV28, the J call TRBJ2-1; tentatively, D is TRBD1 (7 bases). CDR1 and CDR2 from the germline V gene are MDHEN and SYDVKM. The CDR3 extends over 17 amino acids. The V gene lost 6 bases and the J gene lost 2 bases, with 20 bases spanning the gap. In DNA, the CDR3 is TGTGCCAGCAGCGCAGGGGTCGCAGGGGGGACCTACAATGAGCAGTTCTTC. This translates into CASSAGVAGGTYNEQFF.

The CDR3 spells CASSWGWTTYEQYF. The CDR3 region has the DNA TGTGCCAGCAGCTGGGGCTGGACCACCTACGAGCAGTACTTC. This chain joins TRBV11-2 and TRBJ2-7, with D maybe TRBD1 (5 bases). V gave up 4 bases and J gave up 2 bases, with 12 bases separating them. The CDR3 sequence is 14 residues long. CDR1 is SGHAT and CDR2 is FQNNGV in the germline V gene.